Sequencing of this TCR beta chain was carried out in a study of T-cell memory formation after mild COVID-19. Regarding the study as a whole: SARS-CoV-2 specificity of second-wave clones peaking day 37 was unconfirmed. Detection of some responders pre-infection suggested pre-existing cross-reactive memory T cells participated. Those CD4+ clones that contracted were mainly in CM and EM (CD8+ ones in EMRA). CD4/CD8 balance characterized clones contracting day 15 to 85, and CD4+ skew characterized later expanders.

TCRdb passed the 5' RACE reads through MiXCR, listing each CDR3 protein once. The repertoire holds 110,000 to 150,000 distinct CDR3 sequences, with about 14% as singletons. CDR1 and CDR2 from the germline V gene are SGDLS and YYNGEE. CDR3 length: 15 amino acids. V gave up 0 bases and J gave up 2 bases; unmatched junction bases: 5. About this clonotype: As yet, its antigen is unknown.

This sequence was found in an adult woman who had mild COVID-19 (a few samples of this study predate the infection). Cell type and time point are not known. The chain couples TRBV9 to TRBJ2-7, with TRBD2 identical over 7 bases. Sequenced sample: PBMCs or a T cell subset sorted from them (not recorded which). In DNA, the CDR3 is TGTGCCAGCAGCGTAGAGGGAGGGATAGCCTACGAGCAGTACTTC. Its translation: CASSVEGGIAYEQYF.